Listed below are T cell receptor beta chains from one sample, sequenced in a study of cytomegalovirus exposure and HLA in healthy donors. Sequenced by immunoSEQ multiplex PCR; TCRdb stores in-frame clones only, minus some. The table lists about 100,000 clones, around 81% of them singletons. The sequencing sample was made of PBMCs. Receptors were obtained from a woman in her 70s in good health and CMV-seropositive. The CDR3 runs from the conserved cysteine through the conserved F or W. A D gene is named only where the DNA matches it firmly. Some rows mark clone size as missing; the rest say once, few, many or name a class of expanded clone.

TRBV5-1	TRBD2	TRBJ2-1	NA	TGCGCCAGCAGACCTAGCGGGTCCTCCTACAATGAGCAGTTCTTC	CASRPSGSSYNEQFF
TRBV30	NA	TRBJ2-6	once	TGTGCCTGGATCGGGAATGGGGCCAACGTCCTGACTTTC	CAWIGNGANVLTF
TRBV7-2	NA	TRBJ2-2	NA	TGTGCCAGCAGCTTAAGGCAGGGGGGCACCGGGGAGCTGTTTTTT	CASSLRQGGTGELFF
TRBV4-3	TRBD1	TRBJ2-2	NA	TGCGCCAGCAGCCAACCGCTGACAGGGGAGACCGCGAACACCGGGGAGCTGTTTTTT	CASSQPLTGETANTGELFF
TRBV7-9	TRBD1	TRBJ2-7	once	TGTGCCAGCAGCTCAACCGGGACAGTCTACTCCTACGAGCAGTACTTC	CASSSTGTVYSYEQYF
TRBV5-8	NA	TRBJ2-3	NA	TGTGCCAGCAGTCTTACAGGAAGCACAGATACGCAGTATTTT	CASSLTGSTDTQYF
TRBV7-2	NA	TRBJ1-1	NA	TGTGCCAGCAGCCTAAGGGGGGGGCAGGAAGTAGCTTTCTTT	CASSLRGGQEVAFF
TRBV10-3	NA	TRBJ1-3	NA	TGTGCCATCAGTGAAAGACAGGAACCTGGAAACACCATATATTTT	CAISERQEPGNTIYF
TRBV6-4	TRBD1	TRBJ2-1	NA	TGTGCCAGCAGTTCGGGACAGAGCTCCTACAATGAGCAGTTCTTC	CASSSGQSSYNEQFF
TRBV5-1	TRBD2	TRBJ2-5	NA	TGCGCCAGCAGCTTGGTAGCGGGAGGGCCACAAGAGACCCAGTACTTC	CASSLVAGGPQETQYF
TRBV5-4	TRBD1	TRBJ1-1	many	TGTGCCAGCAGCTGGGGACAGGGTTTGAACACTGAAGCTTTCTTT	CASSWGQGLNTEAFF
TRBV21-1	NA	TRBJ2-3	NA	TGTGCCAGCAGCACGACTAGCGTAACTAGCACAGATACGCAGTATTTT	CASSTTSVTSTDTQYF
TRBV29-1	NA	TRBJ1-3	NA	TGCAGCGTCCACTCTGGAAACACCATATATTTT	CSVHSGNTIYF
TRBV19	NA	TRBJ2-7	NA	TGTGCCAGTAGTATTAAGGGGGCCTACGAGCAGTACTTC	CASSIKGAYEQYF
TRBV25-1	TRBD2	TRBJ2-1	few	TGTGCCAGCAGTGAATATGGGGGTAGCGGGAGTAATGAGCAGTTCTTC	CASSEYGGSGSNEQFF
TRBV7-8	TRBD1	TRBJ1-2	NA	TGTGCCAGCAGCTTACAGGGGGGAGCTAACTATGGCTACACCTTC	CASSLQGGANYGYTF
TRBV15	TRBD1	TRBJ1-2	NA	TGTGCCACCAGCAGAGACCAGGGGGCCTTCTATGGCTACACCTTC	CATSRDQGAFYGYTF
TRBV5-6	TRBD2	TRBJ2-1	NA	TGTGCCAGCAGCTTTCCGGGACTAGCGGGTGAGAATGAGCAGTTCTTC	CASSFPGLAGENEQFF
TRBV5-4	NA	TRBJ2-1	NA	TGTGCCAGCAGCCCCGACAGGATCGAGCAGTTCTTC	CASSPDRIEQFF